This T cell receptor beta chain was profiled in a study of early T cells in non-severe SARS-CoV-2 infection. Study-level background: Bulk RNA isolated from unsorted whole blood underwent sequencing; chains were not paired.

Study-wide findings and caveats: VDJdb-based annotation leaned toward anti-spike CD8 responses and missed private and CD4 specificities.

The CDR3 sequence is 15 residues long. Per germline, CDR1 MNHNS and CDR2 SASEGT. This clonotype was recorded at least ten times. The target antigen is unknown. The junction shows a germline mismatch at one end, possibly a read error. Unique molecular identifiers (one per individual cDNA molecule) were attached. TCRdb re-called the 5' RACE reads with MiXCR, one entry per CDR3 protein. Among fewer than 70,000 distinct CDR3 sequences, roughly 4.9% were seen once, and the ten largest hold roughly 3.6%. This TCR came from an adult who was a healthcare worker with PCR-confirmed SARS-CoV-2 infection or an uninfected control (not recorded which). The donor label of this sample is uncertain. V and J are TRBV6-1 and TRBJ2-3; D call uncertain. Here the sequenced sample was whole blood, taken at baseline. The CDR3 coding sequence is TGTGCCAGCAGAGAAGGCCTGAGGAGCACAGATACGCAGTATTTT. Encoded protein: CASREGLRSTDTQYF.